Shown below are 10 T cell receptor beta chains from a single sample sequenced in a study of response to subunit inactivated influenza vaccine. TCRdb independently ran MiXCR on the RT-PCR reads; one entry per CDR3 protein. The data hold hundreds of thousands of distinct CDR3 sequences, with over 11% observed a single time. This sample comprised PBMCs from blood, obtained around 14 days before vaccination. Receptor source: a man aged 50 to 59 who received an inactivated influenza vaccine.

A few counts support this clonotype. The chain combines TRBV28 with TRBJ2-1; unclear D gene. The CDR3 loop spans 11 amino acids. Germline V lookup: CDR1 MDHEN, CDR2 SYDVKM. Trimming shortened V by 7 bases and J by 9 bases, and 10 bases separated the two germline ends. Written as DNA, the CDR3 is TGTGCCAGCACCCTGTTGGGTGAGCAGTTCTTC. This gives the protein CASTLLGEQFF.

This clonotype was seen at least ten times. The DNA for the CDR3 is TGTGCCAGTAGTATTTGGGAAAATCAGCCCCAGCATTTT. Residues: CASSIWENQPQHF. The J gene is TRBJ1-5, the V gene TRBV19; D unclear. In germline, CDR1 is LNHDA, CDR2 SQIVND (reference sequence). V shed 3 bases and J shed 4 bases, with 7 bases lying between them. CDR3 size: 13 residues.

This clonotype was detected a few times. The V gene is TRBV10-3, the J gene TRBJ2-7; D may be TRBD2 (5 bases). CDR3 length equals 15 residues. Germline V CDR1 and CDR2: ENHRY, SYGVKD. Between the trimmed V and J ends, which lost 6 bases and 0 bases, there was a span of 15 bases. The DNA for the CDR3 is TGTGCCATCAGCCCTAATCCTAGCTACTCCTACGAGCAGTACTTC. Its translation: CAISPNPSYSYEQYF.

This clonotype was observed a handful of times. The chain recombines TRBV5-1 with TRBJ1-1, with 7 bases matching TRBD1. The CDR3 totals 13 residues. V gave up 3 bases and J gave up 9 bases; unmatched junction bases: 8. CDR1 is SGHRS, CDR2 YFSETQ, per germline. The CDR3 is CASSSFQGEQAFF. The CDR3 DNA reads as TGCGCCAGCAGCTCCTTCCAGGGGGAACAAGCTTTCTTT. The entire variable domain, with the rest obtained from reference TRBV5-1 and TRBJ1-1, is as follows: KAGVTQTPRYLIKTRGQQVTLSCSPISGHRSVSWYQQTPGQGLQFLFEYFSETQRNKGNFPGRFSGRQFSNSRSEMNVSTLELGDSALYLCASSSFQGEQAFFGQGTRLTVV.

The chain couples TRBV15 to TRBJ2-1; maybe TRBD2 (6 bases). V lost 3 bases and J 9 bases, leaving 18 bases between the germline ends. The CDR3 spans 15 residues. Per the germline V gene, CDR1 is LNHNV and CDR2 is YYDKDF (reference sequence). The CDR3 coding sequence is TGTGCCACCAGCAGGGACGGGACTCCCTGGGGTGAGCAGTTCTTC. Amino acid sequence: CATSRDGTPWGEQFF.

Concerning this clonotype: This may be a read error, as it is one base from a much larger clone. The V and J genes are TRBV11-1 and TRBJ2-5; no reliable D call. The CDR3 has 15 residues. Germline CDR1 SGHAT, CDR2 FQDESV (reference sequence). CDR3 DNA sequence: TGTGCCAGCAGCTTAATCGCGATTTACCAAGGGACCCAGTACTTC. This gives the protein CASSLIAIYQGTQYF.

This sequence joins TRBV20-1 and TRBJ2-1, with TRBD2 matching over 12 bases. Germline CDR1 reads DFQATT; CDR2 reads SNEGSKA (reference sequence). There are 14 residues in the CDR3. After removal of 1 base from V and 14 bases from J, the junction contained 9 bases not matched to a gene. Here the CDR3 DNA reads TGCAGTGCTAGAGCTAGCGGGAGGGCCGGTCAGGAGTTCTTC. Protein: CSARASGRAGQEFF.

The table lists this clonotype with many counts. This sequence joins TRBV4-3 and TRBJ2-5; D is uncertain. V lost 2 bases and J lost 5, with 12 bases in between. This CDR3 has 14 residues. CDR1 LGHNA and CDR2 YSLEER come from the germline V gene. The CDR3 sequence: CASSQMLGSETQYF. The CDR3 DNA follows: TGCGCCAGCAGCCAAATGCTGGGTTCGGAGACCCAGTACTTC.

DNA for the CDR3: TGTGCCAGCAGTTTATTCGCGGGGGTCGGAGAGACCCAGTACTTC. This gives the protein CASSLFAGVGETQYF. The V gene is TRBV27, the J gene TRBJ2-5, with 7 bases fitting TRBD2. Germline CDR1 and CDR2: MNHEY and SMNVEV (reference sequence). The CDR3 is made up of 15 amino acids. V dropped 1 base and J dropped 4; count of bases not matched to a gene: 6.

This clonotype was observed a handful of times. This chain links TRBV20-1 with TRBJ2-3; TRBD2 agrees at 12 bases. Unmatched junction bases numbered 10, after V lost 3 bases and J lost 9 bases. Germline V lookup: CDR1 DFQATT, CDR2 SNEGSKA (reference sequence). The CDR3 totals 15 residues. DNA of the CDR3: TGCAGTGCTAGGACTAGCGGGAGACTCTTTGACACGCAGTATTTT. Protein: CSARTSGRLFDTQYF.